This TCR beta chain was obtained from a study of blood T cell repertoires in COVID-19. Across the study: Sources were T cells, B-cell-depleted T cells, or PBMCs; the material itself was cDNA or gDNA.

The assay was immunoSEQ multiplex PCR, and TCRdb's table has in-frame clones only and misses some. This sample has roughly 180,000 clones, with 80% found just once. V was shortened by 2 bases and J by 4 bases, with 8 bases between the two germline ends. The CDR3 covers 13 residues. Sequencing input: PBMCs or T cells enriched from blood (not recorded which). The clonotype originates from a man aged 55 to 70 who had been exposed to COVID-19. The chain employs TRBV12-3 or TRBV12-4 and TRBJ1-1; D gene uncertain. As DNA, the CDR3 is TGTGCCAGCAGTTTAACTGGAGTCACTGAAGCTTTCTTT. It encodes CASSLTGVTEAFF.